Following are 32 T cell receptor beta chains from one sample sequenced in a study of read filtering for tumor transcriptome and immune sequencing. Molecular barcoded adaptors covering alpha/delta and beta/gamma chains were used on roughly 400 ng RNA. TCRdb processed the reads anew with MiXCR; each CDR3 protein has one entry. The table has more than 70,000 distinct CDR3 sequences, around a fifth seen once; the top ten hold 10% to 12%. Sequencing was performed on a population of CD138-negative cells sorted from bone marrow. The receptors were sampled from a donor at least 40 years old with multiple myeloma.

CDR3 coding DNA: TGTGCCAGCAGTGCCCCCCCAGGGGGCAATCAGCCCCAGCATTTT. Protein product: CASSAPPGGNQPQHF. J is TRBJ1-5 and V is TRBV2, with TRBD1 as a possible D gene (6 bases). V was shortened by 4 bases and J by 2 bases, with 12 bases between the two germline ends. The length of the CDR3 is 15 residues. CDR1 and CDR2 from the germline V gene are SNHLY and FYNNEI.

As concerns this clonotype: A much larger clone differs by one base, so this may be a read error. The genes are TRBV2 and TRBJ2-1; perhaps D is TRBD1 or TRBD2 (7 bases each). This CDR3 region has 14 residues. Per germline, CDR1 SNHLY and CDR2 FYNNEI. CDR3 residues: CASRGDSSYDEQFF. The CDR3 DNA reads as TGTGCCAGCCGGGGGGACAGCTCCTACGATGAGCAGTTCTTC. The variable domain in full, completed from reference TRBV2 and TRBJ2-1, reads EPEVTQTPSHQVTQMGQEVILRCVPISNHLYFYWYRQILGQKVEFLVSFYNNEISEKSEIFDDQFSVERPDGSNFTLKIRSTKLEDSAMYFCASRGDSSYDEQFFGPGTRLTVL.

Ten or more counts support this clonotype. This rearrangement joins TRBV29-1 to TRBJ2-1, with D maybe TRBD2 (5 bases). The V and J ends lost 7 bases and 4 bases respectively, with 8 bases between them. Per the germline V gene, CDR1 is SQVTM and CDR2 is ANQGSEA. The CDR3 loop spans 11 amino acids. CDR3 region: CSASGYNEQFF. The CDR3 nucleotides read TGCAGCGCTTCGGGATACAATGAGCAGTTCTTC.

Regarding this clonotype: The junction departs from germline at one end; a sequencing error may be responsible. The rearrangement links TRBV20-1 to TRBJ1-2; 9 bases fit TRBD1. The CDR3 contains 13 residues. From germline, CDR1 is DFQATT and CDR2 SNEGSKA (reference sequence). CDR3 amino acids: CCALKDRGDGYTF. CDR3 coding DNA: TGCTGTGCGCTAAAGGACAGGGGCGATGGCTACACCTTC.

Here the CDR3 DNA reads TGCAGTGCTAGAGATGGGGCCGGGTGGAGGGGAGGGATGAACACTGAAGCTTTCTTT. Amino acids: CSARDGAGWRGGMNTEAFF. The genes are TRBV20-1 and TRBJ1-1; a weak D match, TRBD1 (5 bases). Looked up from germline, CDR1 is DFQATT and CDR2 is SNEGSKA (reference sequence). The CDR3 spans 19 residues. The ends were cut back, 0 bases at V and 0 bases at J, with 23 bases in the middle.

Regarding this clonotype: This sequence may be a read error, since a much larger clone differs from it by one base. This sequence joins TRBV2 and TRBJ1-1; D call uncertain. Germline V lookup: CDR1 SNHLY, CDR2 FYNNEI. The CDR3 is 11 residues long. The V end lost 9 bases, the J end lost 0 bases, and 5 bases lay between the germline ends. The CDR3 DNA follows: TGTGCCAGTCATTTGAACACTGAAGCTTTCTTT. Its translation: CASHLNTEAFF.

At least ten counts were recorded for this clonotype. The chain combines TRBV5-1 with TRBJ1-4; TRBD1 matches at 7 bases. V dropped 4 bases and J dropped 7; count of bases not matched to a gene: 7. Germline V CDR1 and CDR2: SGHRS, YFSETQ. The CDR3 sequence is 14 residues long. Here the CDR3 reads CASSLTGAGEKLFF. The CDR3 DNA reads TGCGCCAGCAGCCTTACAGGGGCCGGTGAAAAACTGTTTTTT.

At least ten counts were recorded for this clonotype. The DNA of the CDR3 is TGTGCCAGCAGGAGACATGTGGTTGGGGAGCTGTTTTTT. Protein product: CASRRHVVGELFF. The chain is built from TRBV6-1 and TRBJ2-2; D not resolved. Germline V gene data show CDR1 as MNHNS and CDR2 as SASEGT. The CDR3 spans 13 residues. Deletions cut 6 bases from V and 8 bases from J, with 13 bases between.

With respect to this clonotype: A much more abundant neighbour one base away suggests this may be a read error. The rearrangement joins TRBV20-1 to TRBJ2-7, with D possibly TRBD1 on 5 matching bases. CDR1 DFQATT and CDR2 SNEGSKA come from the germline V gene (reference sequence). This CDR3 is built from 12 residues. The CDR3, as DNA: TGCAGTGCGTATTCTCAGGGCTACGAGCAGCACTTC. It is translated as CSAYSQGYEQHF.

This clonotype has at least ten counts. This rearrangement joins TRBV27 to TRBJ2-7; no clear D gene. Germline V gene data show CDR1 as MNHEY and CDR2 as SMNVEV (reference sequence). The ends were cut back, 5 bases at V and 0 bases at J, with 14 bases in the middle. The CDR3 covers 15 residues. The CDR3 coding sequence is TGTGCCAGCAGTGGTACACGGGTAGGCTCCTACGAGCAGTACTTC. Translation: CASSGTRVGSYEQYF.

This clonotype was observed a few times. This chain links TRBV5-1 with TRBJ2-5, with 9 bases matching TRBD1. With 4 bases clipped from V and 5 bases from J, the junction kept 15 bases outside the gene matches. The CDR3 extends over 17 amino acids. Germline values: CDR1 SGHRS, CDR2 YFSETQ. In nucleotides, the CDR3 is TGCGCCAGCAGCGGAAGAATCACAGGGGGCGCGGAGGAGACCCAGTACTTC. This gives the protein CASSGRITGGAEETQYF.

This clonotype came up many times. The V and J genes are TRBV29-1 and TRBJ2-7; D might be TRBD1 (5 bases). Germline V gene lookup returns CDR1 SQVTM and CDR2 ANQGSEA. V was clipped by 4 bases and J by 3 bases, with 13 bases between them. This CDR3 is 13 amino acids long. The CDR3 DNA is TGCAGCGTTGGTGCAGGGCCACACTACGAGCAGTACTTC. This codes for CSVGAGPHYEQYF.

This clonotype was counted only a few times. This chain joins TRBV7-9 and TRBJ2-1; D is possibly TRBD1 (6 bases). This CDR3 region has 16 residues. V shed 5 bases and J shed 0 bases, with 14 bases lying between them. CDR1 and CDR2 from the germline V gene are SEHNR and FQNEAQ (reference sequence). This CDR3 reads CASSHLTGSSYNEQFF. DNA for the CDR3: TGTGCCAGCAGCCATCTCACAGGGAGCTCCTACAATGAGCAGTTCTTC.

In regard to this clonotype: This clone may be a read error of a much larger clone one base away. The chain couples TRBV29-1 to TRBJ1-1; no clear D. CDR1 is SQVTM, CDR2 ANQGSEA, per germline. The CDR3 spans 10 residues. The CDR3 sequence is CSVRYTEASF. The CDR3 DNA follows: TGCAGCGTCCGTTACACTGAAGCTTCCTTT.

This clonotype was picked up many times. The chain couples TRBV5-1 to TRBJ2-5; D is ambiguous. V lost 5 bases to trimming and J lost 2 bases, with 10 bases between them. The CDR3 runs 13 residues. Germline V CDR1 and CDR2: SGHRS, YFSETQ. CDR3 in amino acids: CASRYSAQETQYF. The CDR3 DNA sequence: TGCGCCAGCAGATATAGTGCGCAAGAGACCCAGTACTTC. The complete variable domain, with remaining parts taken from reference TRBV5-1 and TRBJ2-5, reads KAGVTQTPRYLIKTRGQQVTLSCSPISGHRSVSWYQQTPGQGLQFLFEYFSETQRNKGNFPGRFSGRQFSNSRSEMNVSTLELGDSALYLCASRYSAQETQYFGPGTRLLVL.

The table lists this clonotype with a few counts. The chain carries TRBV3-1 and TRBJ1-2; D call uncertain. V was shortened by 0 bases and J by 7 bases, with 9 bases between the two germline ends. Germline CDR1 is LGHDT and CDR2 is YNNKEL (reference sequence). CDR3 length: 13 amino acids. CDR3 residues: CASSQDAGIGYTF. The DNA of the CDR3 is TGTGCCAGCAGCCAAGATGCGGGGATTGGCTACACCTTC.

This clonotype showed up just a few times. The V and J genes are TRBV4-2 and TRBJ2-7; D is possibly TRBD2 (5 bases). The length of the CDR3 is 15 residues. Germline V CDR1 and CDR2: LGHNA, YNFKEQ. V was clipped by 1 base and J by 4 bases, with 14 bases between them. As DNA, the CDR3 is TGTGCCAGCAGCCAAGGGGGTGGACTCATATACGAGCAGTACTTC. Its protein is CASSQGGGLIYEQYF.

The J gene is TRBJ1-2, the V gene TRBV4-2; D is unclear. Trimming cost V 0 bases and J 0 bases, with 11 bases left between them. The CDR3 loop spans 16 amino acids. CDR1 and CDR2 from the germline V gene are LGHNA and YNFKEQ. The CDR3, as DNA: TGTGCCAGCAGCCAAGATAGGGAGGCGGCTAACTATGGCTACACCTTC. Its translation is CASSQDREAANYGYTF.

This clonotype was found many times. The chain joins TRBV13 to TRBJ1-4; D gene uncertain. The germline CDR1 and CDR2 sequences are PRHDT and FYEKMQ (reference sequence). Between the trimmed V and J ends, which lost 0 bases and 0 bases, there was a span of 8 bases. This CDR3 region has 16 residues. As DNA, the CDR3 is TGTGCCAGCAGCTTAGGCTCAATCGCAACTAATGAAAAACTGTTTTTT. It is translated as CASSLGSIATNEKLFF.

This clonotype was detected ten times or more. The chain combines TRBV29-1 with TRBJ1-4; no definite D call. V was shortened by 6 bases and J by 5 bases, with 10 bases between the two germline ends. Germline V gene sequence: CDR1 SQVTM, CDR2 ANQGSEA. The CDR3 consists of 12 residues. The CDR3 is CSVHSENEKLFF. CDR3 nucleotide sequence: TGCAGCGTACACAGTGAAAATGAAAAACTGTTTTTT.

The chain couples TRBV28 to TRBJ1-4; D remains unclear. Germline V gene lookup returns CDR1 MDHEN and CDR2 SYDVKM. Between the trimmed V and J ends, which lost 3 bases and 5 bases, there was a span of 13 bases. There are 15 residues in the CDR3. The CDR3 loop reads CASSLRGQANEKLFF. The CDR3 region has the DNA TGTGCCAGCAGTTTGAGAGGGCAGGCGAATGAAAAACTGTTTTTT.

There are many counts of this clonotype. The rearrangement uses TRBV7-9 and TRBJ2-1, with D hard to call. Between the trimmed V and J ends, which lost 2 bases and 6 bases, there was a span of 5 bases. From germline, CDR1 is SEHNR and CDR2 FQNEAQ (reference sequence). The CDR3 totals 12 residues. CDR3 region: CASSLKINEQFF. The CDR3 DNA sequence: TGTGCCAGCAGCTTAAAAATCAATGAGCAGTTCTTC. Together with reference TRBV7-9 and TRBJ2-1, the CDR3 gives the full variable domain: DTGVSQNPRHKITKRGQNVTFRCDPISEHNRLYWYRQTLGQGPEFLTYFQNEAQLEKSRLLSDRFSAERPKGSFSTLEIQRTEQGDSAMYLCASSLKINEQFFGPGTRLTVL.

This clonotype was counted at least ten times. The rearrangement links TRBV5-1 to TRBJ2-5; D gene unclear. Germline loops: CDR1 SGHRS, CDR2 YFSETQ. The CDR3 length is 11 residues. V was cut by 0 bases and J by 5 bases, with 2 bases left in between. The CDR3 bases are TGCGCCAGCAGCTTGGACGAGACCCAGTACTTC. As protein: CASSLDETQYF.

Remarks on this clonotype: Since a much larger clone is just one base distant, this may be a read error. For the CDR3, the DNA is TGCGCCAGCAGCCTATTGAGACTCGGAGAGCAGTTCTTC. Its protein product is CASSLLRLGEQFF. The chain links TRBV10-2 to TRBJ2-1, with D unclear. V lost 6 bases, J lost 10 bases, and 16 bases lay in between. This CDR3 has 13 residues. CDR1 is WSHSY, CDR2 SAAADI, per germline.

A word on this clonotype: One base away lies a much larger clone, so this may be a sequencing read error. This rearrangement joins TRBV13 to TRBJ2-2; 7 bases match TRBD2. The length of the CDR3 is 16 residues. CDR1 PRHDT and CDR2 FYEKMQ come from the germline V gene (reference sequence). Trimming cost V 5 bases and J 6 bases; bases outside gene matches: 12. CDR3 amino acids: CASSLSGGSRAGELFF. The CDR3 bases are TGTGCCAGCAGCCTTTCCGGGGGGTCTCGAGCCGGGGAGCTGTTTTTT.

This clonotype was counted many times. V is TRBV7-6 and J is TRBJ2-7, with D perhaps TRBD1 or TRBD2 (6 bases each). V lost 5 bases to trimming and J lost 1 base, with 12 bases between them. The germline gives CDR1 SGHVS, CDR2 FNYEAQ. The CDR3 loop spans 14 amino acids. CDR3 bases: TGTGCCAGCAGCCTGCGGGACACATCCTACGAGCAGTACTTC. The encoded protein is CASSLRDTSYEQYF.

This clonotype showed up many times. The rearrangement joins TRBV30 to TRBJ2-7; 11 bases match TRBD2. The junction had 3 bases not matched to a gene; V was cut back by 5 bases and J by 0 bases. Germline values: CDR1 GTSNPN, CDR2 SVGIG (reference sequence). The CDR3 totals 14 residues. Here the CDR3 DNA reads TGTGCCTGGTCTAGCGGGGGGTCCTCCTACGAGCAGTACTTC. Translated, it gives CAWSSGGSSYEQYF.

A word on this clonotype: A read error may be the cause here, since a much bigger clone is one base away. The genes are TRBV4-2 and TRBJ2-1; D is possibly TRBD2 (6 bases). CDR3 length: 13 amino acids. The V gene lost 7 bases and the J gene lost 10 bases, with 17 bases spanning the gap. Germline values: CDR1 LGHNA, CDR2 YNFKEQ. CDR3 DNA: TGTGCCAGCAACTTGTCACGCGGGGCAGAGCAGTTCTTC. It codes for CASNLSRGAEQFF.

A remark on this clonotype: The junction and the germline gene differ at one end; a read error may be behind it. Written as DNA, the CDR3 is TGTGGCAGCAGCCCCCGGATGCATTCACTCCTCCACTTT. Protein: CGSSPRMHSLLHF. The V gene is TRBV3-1, the J gene TRBJ1-6; D gene uncertain. Looked up from germline, CDR1 is LGHDT and CDR2 is YNNKEL (reference sequence). CDR3 length: 13 residues.

This clonotype was detected ten times or more. The chain carries TRBV20-1 and TRBJ1-2, with D perhaps matching TRBD1 (6 bases). Deletions cut 5 bases from V and 0 bases from J, with 16 bases between. The CDR3 is made up of 15 amino acids. Germline CDR1 is DFQATT and CDR2 is SNEGSKA (reference sequence). The CDR3 DNA reads TGCAGTGCTGAGGCTTGGGACAACTCTAACTATGGCTACACCTTC. It codes for CSAEAWDNSNYGYTF.

Comment on this clonotype: A junction boundary mismatches the germline segment, possibly from a read error. This chain connects TRBV29-1 to TRBJ1-1; no definite D call. The CDR3 is made up of 12 amino acids. Germline V gene lookup returns CDR1 SQVTM and CDR2 ANQGSEA. The DNA for the CDR3 is TGCCGCGTTACCTACTCTCACAGTGGAGCTTCCTTT. Amino acid sequence: CRVTYSHSGASF.

In its sample, this clonotype was seen many times. The chain carries TRBV28 and TRBJ1-1; D gene uncertain. Per the germline V gene, CDR1 is MDHEN and CDR2 is SYDVKM. The V end was cut by 0 bases, the J end by 1 base, with 3 bases between. The CDR3 has 13 amino acids. CDR3 in DNA: TGTGCCAGCAGTTTATGGGAGAACACTGAAGCTTTCTTT. It specifies CASSLWENTEAFF. Drawing the rest from reference TRBV28 and TRBJ1-1, the complete variable domain is DVKVTQSSRYLVKRTGEKVFLECVQDMDHENMFWYRQDPGLGLRLIYFSYDVKMKEKGDIPEGYSVSREKKERFSLILESASTNQTSMYLCASSLWENTEAFFGQGTRLTVV.